Below, 5 T cell receptor beta chains from the same sample are listed, as sequenced in a study of OX40 agonist ivuxolimab in advanced cancers. The repertoire was sequenced with immunoSEQ multiplex PCR; TCRdb's copy has only in-frame clones and lacks some. The table lists around 80,000 clones, more than 75% of them singletons. The material sequenced was CD4+ or CD8+ T cells sorted from blood, taken in a trial of the OX40 agonist ivuxolimab. The receptors originated from an adult with an advanced solid tumor such as melanoma, head and neck, liver or kidney cancer.

V gene TRBV10-1 combines with J gene TRBJ1-2; 9 nucleotides align to TRBD1. Germline loops: CDR1 WNHNN, CDR2 SYGVQD (reference sequence). The CDR3 consists of 13 residues. V lost 7 bases to trimming and J lost 9 bases; unmatched junction nucleotides: 9. The CDR3: CASTTGGDSSYTF. In nucleotides, the CDR3 is TGCGCCAGCACCACAGGGGGCGATTCGAGCTACACCTTC.

This clone showed up just a few times. The rearrangement uses TRBV7-3 and TRBJ2-1; tentatively, D is TRBD1 or TRBD2 (5 bases each). The V end was cut by 6 bases, the J end by 10 bases, with 19 bases between. CDR1 is SGHTA and CDR2 is FQGTGA in the germline V gene. The CDR3 totals 14 residues. CDR3 coding DNA: TGTGCCAGCAGATCCGGGACCGATGGCCGCGAGCAGTTCTTC. This sequence encodes CASRSGTDGREQFF.

V is TRBV9 and J is TRBJ2-3; 7 bases line up with TRBD1. CDR3 length: 16 amino acids. Losses at the gene ends were 4 bases for V and 3 bases for J; bases not matched to a gene: 11. CDR1 and CDR2 (germline): SGDLS, YYNGEE. Written as DNA, the CDR3 is TGTGCCAGCAGCAGACGCGAGGGGGCGCGGACAGATACGCAGTATTTT. Translating gives CASSRREGARTDTQYF.

J is TRBJ1-6 and V is TRBV30; TRBD1 matches at 11 bases. The CDR3 covers 16 residues. After removal of 4 bases from V and 5 bases from J, the junction contained 7 bases not matched to a gene. Germline CDR1 GTSNPN, CDR2 SVGIG (reference sequence). Here the CDR3 DNA reads TGTGCCTGGAATGGACAGGGGGCTCCCCATAATTCACCCCTCCACTTT. This sequence encodes CAWNGQGAPHNSPLHF.

V usage is TRBV7-2 and J usage is TRBJ1-5; no clear D gene. Germline CDR1 reads SGHTA; CDR2 reads FQGNSA. Trimming stripped 5 bases from V and 0 bases from J, with 5 bases between. The CDR3 runs 13 residues. The CDR3 DNA reads as TGTGCCAGCAGCCCAAATAGCAATCAGCCCCAGCATTTT. Amino acid sequence: CASSPNSNQPQHF. Filled out from reference TRBV7-2 and TRBJ1-5, the complete variable domain reads GAGVSQSPSNKVTEKGKDVELRCDPISGHTALYWYRQSLGQGLEFLIYFQGNSAPDKSGLPSDRFSAERTGGSVSTLTIQRTQQEDSAVYLCASSPNSNQPQHFGDGTRLSIL.